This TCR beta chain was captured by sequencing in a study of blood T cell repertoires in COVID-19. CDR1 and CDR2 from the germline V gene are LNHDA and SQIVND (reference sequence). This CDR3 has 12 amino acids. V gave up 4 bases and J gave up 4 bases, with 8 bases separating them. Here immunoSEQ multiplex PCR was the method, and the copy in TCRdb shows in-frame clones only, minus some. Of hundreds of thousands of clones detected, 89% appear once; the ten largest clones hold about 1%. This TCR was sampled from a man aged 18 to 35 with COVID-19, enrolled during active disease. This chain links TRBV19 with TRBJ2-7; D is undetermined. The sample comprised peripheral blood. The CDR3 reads CASSNSNYEQYF. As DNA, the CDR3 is TGTGCCAGTAGTAACAGCAATTACGAGCAGTACTTC.